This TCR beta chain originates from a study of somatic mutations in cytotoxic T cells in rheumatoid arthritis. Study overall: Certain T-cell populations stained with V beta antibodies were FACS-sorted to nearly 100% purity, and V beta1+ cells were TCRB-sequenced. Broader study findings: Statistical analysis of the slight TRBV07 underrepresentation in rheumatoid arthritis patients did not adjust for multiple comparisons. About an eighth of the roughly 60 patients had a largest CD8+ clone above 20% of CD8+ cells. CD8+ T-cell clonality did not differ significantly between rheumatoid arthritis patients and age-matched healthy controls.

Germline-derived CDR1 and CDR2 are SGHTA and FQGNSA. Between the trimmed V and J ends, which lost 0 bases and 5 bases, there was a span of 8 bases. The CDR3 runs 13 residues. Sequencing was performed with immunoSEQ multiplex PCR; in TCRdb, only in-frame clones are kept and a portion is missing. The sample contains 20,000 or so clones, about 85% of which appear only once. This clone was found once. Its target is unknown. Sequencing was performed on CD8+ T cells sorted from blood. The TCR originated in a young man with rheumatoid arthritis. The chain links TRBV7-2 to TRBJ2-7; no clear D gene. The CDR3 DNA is TGTGCCAGCAGCTTAGCTAACGATCACGAGCAGTACTTC. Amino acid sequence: CASSLANDHEQYF.